Following are 25 T cell receptor beta chains from one sample sequenced in a study of cytomegalovirus exposure and HLA in healthy donors. This table comes from immunoSEQ multiplex PCR, and its TCRdb copy is limited to in-frame clones, with some not included. This table holds about 140,000 clones, approximately 87% found once. Sequenced: PBMCs. The receptors were sampled from a man aged 18 to 29 in good health and CMV-seronegative.

This clone has more than one count but fewer than ten. Here the CDR3 reads CASYPGQGYEQYF. In nucleotides, the CDR3 is TGCGCCAGTTATCCGGGACAGGGCTACGAGCAGTACTTC. V and J are TRBV5-1 and TRBJ2-7; 9 bases align to TRBD1. The CDR3 extends over 13 amino acids. V lost 8 bases, J lost 3 bases, and 6 bases stayed unmatched. Germline values: CDR1 SGHRS, CDR2 YFSETQ.

The J gene is TRBJ1-4, the V gene TRBV9, with D unresolved. Germline values: CDR1 SGDLS, CDR2 YYNGEE. V was pared by 0 bases and J by 9 bases, with 12 bases between. CDR3 size: 14 residues. CDR3 region: CASSVGSGGQKLFF. CDR3 DNA: TGTGCCAGCAGCGTAGGATCTGGTGGGCAAAAACTGTTTTTT.

The rearrangement links TRBV27 to TRBJ2-5, with TRBD2 as a possible D gene (6 bases). The CDR3 has 16 amino acids. Looked up from germline, CDR1 is MNHEY and CDR2 is SMNVEV (reference sequence). V lost 6 bases, J lost 0 bases, and 17 bases lay in between. The CDR3 reads CASSPSGGEYQETQYF. The CDR3 DNA reads TGTGCCAGCAGCCCTTCGGGCGGGGAGTACCAAGAGACCCAGTACTTC.

The gene calls are TRBV19 and TRBJ2-3, with 9 bases identical to TRBD2. CDR3 length equals 18 residues. Trimming cost V 5 bases and J 3 bases; bases outside gene matches: 15. Germline CDR1 and CDR2: LNHDA and SQIVND (reference sequence). CDR3 protein: CASSPSPLSGSLTDTQYF. DNA of the CDR3: TGTGCCAGTAGTCCAAGCCCCCTTAGCGGGAGTCTAACAGATACGCAGTATTTT.

CDR3 DNA: TGTGCCAGCAGCTTAGCCCACGGACAGCCAGAGACCCAGTACTTC. Residues: CASSLAHGQPETQYF. The V and J genes are TRBV7-2 and TRBJ2-5, with D possibly matching TRBD1 (6 bases). CDR1 and CDR2 (germline): SGHTA, FQGNSA. The V gene lost 0 bases and the J gene lost 4 bases, with 12 bases spanning the gap. The CDR3 has 15 residues.

V gene TRBV4-1 combines with J gene TRBJ1-5; D possibly corresponds to TRBD1 (5 bases). Trimming removed 0 bases at V and 0 bases at J, with 9 bases between. The CDR3 is 16 amino acids. CDR1 is MGHRA and CDR2 is YSYEKL in the germline V gene. The CDR3 region has the DNA TGCGCCAGCAGCCAAGATGGGGCTGGTAGCAATCAGCCCCAGCATTTT. Protein sequence: CASSQDGAGSNQPQHF.

The rearrangement links TRBV6-6 to TRBJ2-7, with TRBD2 as a possible D gene (6 bases). Germline CDR1 is MNHNY and CDR2 is SVGAGI (reference sequence). CDR3 length: 15 amino acids. The ends were cut back, 0 bases at V and 4 bases at J, with 13 bases in the middle. CDR3 protein: CASSYSNGGSYEQYF. The CDR3 DNA is TGTGCCAGCAGTTACTCGAACGGGGGAAGTTACGAGCAGTACTTC.

The chain links TRBV5-6 to TRBJ2-1, with 10 bases fitting TRBD2. CDR3 size: 19 residues. Germline V gene sequence: CDR1 SGHDT, CDR2 YYEEEE. After removal of 2 bases from V and 3 bases from J, the junction contained 14 bases not matched to a gene. CDR3 bases: TGTGCCAGCAGCTTCCCCCTAGCGGGAGTTCGACCCAACTACAATGAGCAGTTCTTC. This translates into CASSFPLAGVRPNYNEQFF.

The V gene is TRBV5-4, the J gene TRBJ1-1; D is unclear. This CDR3 has 14 residues. Trimming took off 4 bases at V and 4 bases at J, with 14 bases between the two ends. Germline lookup yields CDR1 SGHNT and CDR2 YYREEE (reference sequence). CDR3 in DNA: TGTGCCAGCAGCCGAAGACTAGACCGCACTGAAGCTTTCTTT. It is translated as CASSRRLDRTEAFF.

The V gene is TRBV7-9, the J gene TRBJ2-7, with D possibly being TRBD1 (5 bases). Germline V CDR1 and CDR2: SEHNR, FQNEAQ (reference sequence). The V end lost 5 bases, the J end lost 2 bases, and 10 bases lay between the germline ends. CDR3 length: 13 amino acids. The CDR3 nucleotides are TGTGCCAGCAGCCCGGACATAACCTACGAGCAGTACTTC. Its translation: CASSPDITYEQYF.

This chain connects TRBV7-9 to TRBJ2-3, with D unclear. Germline V gene sequence: CDR1 SEHNR, CDR2 FQNEAQ (reference sequence). Trimming pared 2 bases from V and 5 bases from J, leaving 11 bases between. This CDR3 is built from 14 residues. The CDR3 protein is CASSLQSSKDTQYF. The CDR3 DNA follows: TGTGCCAGCAGCTTACAGTCTTCAAAAGATACGCAGTATTTT.

This chain links TRBV13 with TRBJ2-7; 9 positions agree with TRBD2. This CDR3 has 15 amino acids. Germline loops: CDR1 PRHDT, CDR2 FYEKMQ (reference sequence). The V gene end was trimmed by 0 bases and the J gene end by 5 bases; junction bases not matched to a gene: 5. CDR3 bases: TGTGCCAGCAGCTTAGGGCGGGGGGGATTTCACGAGCAGTACTTC. Its protein product is CASSLGRGGFHEQYF.

The J gene is TRBJ2-5, the V gene TRBV19; D gene unclear. The germline gives CDR1 LNHDA, CDR2 SQIVND (reference sequence). Trimming removed 1 base from V and 2 bases from J, with 8 bases in between. The CDR3 extends over 14 amino acids. CDR3 nucleotides: TGTGCCAGTAGTATAGGTGCGGCACAAGAGACCCAGTACTTC. Amino acid sequence: CASSIGAAQETQYF.

The rearrangement links TRBV7-7 to TRBJ2-6; a weak D match, TRBD1 (5 bases). Per germline, CDR1 SSHAT and CDR2 FNYEAQ (reference sequence). The CDR3 loop spans 18 amino acids. With 2 bases removed from V and 1 base from J, the gap between germline ends came to 15 bases. The CDR3 DNA is TGTGCCAGCAGCTTAACGGCAACAGGAGATTCTGGGGCCAACGTCCTGACTTTC. Translation gives CASSLTATGDSGANVLTF.

This clone was seen a single time. This chain joins TRBV29-1 and TRBJ2-3; tentative D call: TRBD2 (6 bases). Germline-derived CDR1 and CDR2 are SQVTM and ANQGSEA. The germline V and J ends were trimmed by 0 bases and 4 bases, with 8 bases remaining between them. This CDR3 region has 13 residues. CDR3 loop: CSVEEVAADTQYF. CDR3 nucleotide sequence: TGCAGCGTTGAAGAAGTAGCGGCAGATACGCAGTATTTT.

A few counts support this clone. The J gene is TRBJ2-7, the V gene TRBV18; TRBD2 matches at 7 bases. CDR1 is KGHSH, CDR2 LQKENI, per germline. This CDR3 comprises 14 residues. The J segment lost 3 bases and the V segment lost 3 bases, leaving 5 bases of the junction unmatched. The CDR3 coding sequence is TGTGCCAGCTCACCGACTAGCACCGACTACGAGCAGTACTTC. The encoded protein is CASSPTSTDYEQYF.

The genes are TRBV5-1 and TRBJ2-7; 8 bases fit TRBD2. Germline CDR1 reads SGHRS; CDR2 reads YFSETQ. This CDR3 contains 16 residues. Trimming at V came to 1 base and at J to 5 bases, leaving 11 bases not matched to a gene. The CDR3 DNA reads TGCGCCAGCAGCTTGATATCGGGACTAGGGCGCGACGAGCAGTACTTC. Amino acids: CASSLISGLGRDEQYF.

This sequence joins TRBV27 and TRBJ1-2; a weak D match, TRBD1 (6 bases). CDR1 MNHEY and CDR2 SMNVEV come from the germline V gene (reference sequence). V gave up 3 bases and J gave up 6 bases, with 14 bases separating them. The CDR3 covers 14 residues. The CDR3 bases are TGTGCCAGCAGTTTCCAGGGGTTTAAGGATGGCTACACCTTC. Amino acids: CASSFQGFKDGYTF.

The J gene is TRBJ1-1, the V gene TRBV28; D is unresolved. The CDR3 is made up of 15 amino acids. V was trimmed by 3 bases and J by 0 bases, leaving 11 bases between them. The germline V gene encodes CDR1 MDHEN and CDR2 SYDVKM. This CDR3 reads CASSLFQVMNTEAFF. CDR3 bases: TGTGCCAGCAGTTTGTTCCAGGTGATGAACACTGAAGCTTTCTTT.

This clone was seen a single time. The chain uses TRBV6-1 and TRBJ1-1, with a tentative D call TRBD1 (5 bases). V dropped 8 bases and J dropped 1 base, with 14 bases sitting between them. The germline CDR1 and CDR2 sequences are MNHNS and SASEGT. CDR3 length: 14 amino acids. The CDR3 loop reads CASRVRTQNTEAFF. CDR3 nucleotide sequence: TGTGCCAGCCGAGTCAGGACACAGAACACTGAAGCTTTCTTT.

The chain links TRBV28 to TRBJ1-5, with TRBD1 matching over 11 bases. Germline trimming cut 4 bases from V and 7 bases from J; bases unmatched to any gene: 12. CDR3 size: 17 residues. Germline V gives CDR1 MDHEN, CDR2 SYDVKM. The CDR3 spells CASSSYKGQGADQPQHF. CDR3 in DNA: TGTGCCAGCAGTTCCTACAAAGGACAGGGGGCTGACCAGCCCCAGCATTTT.

The chain is built from TRBV10-3 and TRBJ2-7; D may be TRBD1 (6 bases). Trimming took off 2 bases at V and 4 bases at J, with 12 bases between the two ends. This CDR3 spans 14 amino acids. The germline V gene has CDR1 ENHRY and CDR2 SYGVKD. The CDR3 here is CAISETTGKYEQYF. The CDR3 nucleotides read TGTGCCATCAGTGAGACTACAGGGAAATACGAGCAGTACTTC.

The genes are TRBV6-1 and TRBJ1-2; D unresolved. V was shortened by 6 bases and J by 6 bases, with 14 bases between the two germline ends. This CDR3 has 13 residues. Per germline, CDR1 MNHNS and CDR2 SASEGT. Here the CDR3 DNA reads TGTGCCAGCAGCATTGAAAGCCGGGATGGCTACACCTTC. It translates to CASSIESRDGYTF.

The chain links TRBV29-1 to TRBJ2-1, with D perhaps matching TRBD1 (5 bases). CDR1 is SQVTM, CDR2 ANQGSEA, per germline. The CDR3 length is 14 residues. Deletions cut 3 bases from V and 0 bases from J, with 9 bases between. The CDR3 protein is CSVEGRSSYNEQFF. In DNA, the CDR3 is TGCAGCGTTGAGGGGCGAAGCTCCTACAATGAGCAGTTCTTC.

The chain recombines TRBV19 with TRBJ2-1; 8 nucleotides align to TRBD2. Germline CDR1 LNHDA, CDR2 SQIVND (reference sequence). The CDR3 has 14 amino acids. J lost 0 bases, V lost 6 bases, and 1 base had no gene match. The CDR3 region has the DNA TGTGCCAGTAGCGGGAGGGCCTCCTACAATGAGCAGTTCTTC. Its translation: CASSGRASYNEQFF.